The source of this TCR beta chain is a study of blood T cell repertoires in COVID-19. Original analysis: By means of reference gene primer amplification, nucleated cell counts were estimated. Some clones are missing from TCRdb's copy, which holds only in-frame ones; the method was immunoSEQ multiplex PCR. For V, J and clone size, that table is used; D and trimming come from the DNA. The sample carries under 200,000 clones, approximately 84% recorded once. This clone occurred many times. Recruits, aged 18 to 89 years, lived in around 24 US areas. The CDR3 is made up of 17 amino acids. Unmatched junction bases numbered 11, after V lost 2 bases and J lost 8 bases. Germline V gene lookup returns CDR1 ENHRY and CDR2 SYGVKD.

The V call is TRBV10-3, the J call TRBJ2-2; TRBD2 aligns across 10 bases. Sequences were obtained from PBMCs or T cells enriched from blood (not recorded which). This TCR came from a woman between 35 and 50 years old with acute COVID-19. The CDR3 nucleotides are TGTGCCATCAGTGAGGGCTTAGAACTAGCGGGGCGGGGGGAGCTGTTTTTT. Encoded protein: CAISEGLELAGRGELFF.